This TCR beta chain is from a study of blood T cell repertoires in COVID-19. Study at large: The United States, Italy and Spain were the sources of the acute and convalescent COVID-19 samples. Sources were T cells, B-cell-depleted T cells, or PBMCs; the material itself was cDNA or gDNA.

Source study methods: Amplification of reference gene primers was used by the study to estimate nucleated cell counts. The data were produced by immunoSEQ multiplex PCR, yet TCRdb's version contains in-frame clones alone and is incomplete. V, J and clone size are taken as reported in that table, and D and trimming were inferred from the DNA itself. The sample includes approximately 250,000 clones, around 88% of them seen just once. Participant age was roughly 18 to 90 years, and participants resided in fewer than 30 US areas. The CDR3 contains 15 residues. CDR1 and CDR2 (germline): SGHTA, FQGTGA. Trimming took 5 bases from V and 4 from J; bases not matched to a gene: 8. This clone was detected only once.

J is TRBJ2-1 and V is TRBV7-3; TRBD2 matches 7 bases. Material for sequencing was PBMCs or T cells enriched from blood (not recorded which). This TCR was sampled from a woman in her 40s with acute COVID-19. Written as DNA, the CDR3 is TGTGCCAGCAGCCGTACGGGACTACCATACAATGAGCAGTTCTTC. This translates into CASSRTGLPYNEQFF.